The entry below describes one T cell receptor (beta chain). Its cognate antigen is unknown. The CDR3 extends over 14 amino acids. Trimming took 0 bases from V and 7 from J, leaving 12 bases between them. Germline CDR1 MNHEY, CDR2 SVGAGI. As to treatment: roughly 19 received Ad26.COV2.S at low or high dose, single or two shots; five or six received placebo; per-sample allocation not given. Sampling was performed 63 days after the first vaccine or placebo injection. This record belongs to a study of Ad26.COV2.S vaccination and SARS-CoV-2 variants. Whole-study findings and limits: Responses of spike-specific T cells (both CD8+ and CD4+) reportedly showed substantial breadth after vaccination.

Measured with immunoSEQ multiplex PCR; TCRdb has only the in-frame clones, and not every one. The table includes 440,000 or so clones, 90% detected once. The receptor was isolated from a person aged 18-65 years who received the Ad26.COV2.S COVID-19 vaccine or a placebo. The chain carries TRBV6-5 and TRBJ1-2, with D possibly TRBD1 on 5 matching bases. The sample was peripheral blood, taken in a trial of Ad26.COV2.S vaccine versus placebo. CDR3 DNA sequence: TGTGCCAGCAGTTACTCCGATGCTGGGGGTGGCTACACCTTC. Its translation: CASSYSDAGGGYTF.